The subject of this entry is one T cell receptor beta chain. Its specificity is not known. Libraries were prepared by immunoSEQ multiplex PCR; TCRdb keeps only in-frame clonotypes and omits some of them. The profile covers over a million clones, with roughly 96% appearing a single time and about 1.2% taken by the ten largest. The data derive from a study of shared clonotypes between healthy human individuals. The study's findings and limits: Naive CD4 clonotypes overlapped across a few donors at roughly 5%. Investigators collected only blood, and repertoires in tissues likely differ. The expectation was that sequencing depth would affect clonotype sharing among donors.

The CDR3 extends over 16 amino acids. Trimming pared 0 bases from V and 5 bases from J, leaving 13 bases between. Germline CDR1 is LGHNA and CDR2 is YSLEER. This sequence joins TRBV4-3 and TRBJ1-4, with D uncertain. The receptor was derived from a man aged 25-45 years in good health. The sample consisted of naive CD4+ T cells sorted from blood. Specified subset: CD45RA+ positively selected. The CDR3 DNA follows: TGCGCCAGCAGCCAAGAGGTTGCGGGTAGCAATGAAAAACTGTTTTTT. Encoded protein: CASSQEVAGSNEKLFF.